The present entry profiles one TCR beta chain with its context. What it recognizes is unknown. This entry is derived from a study of cytomegalovirus exposure and HLA in healthy donors. General study findings and limits: Reportedly, fewer N-insertions than the roughly 700-donor mean appeared in an Asian-associated ancestry cluster in a later analysis. By a later analysis, the bulk of CMV-associated TCR beta chains appeared HLA-restricted. Most TCR sequences were rare, but some public TCRs occurred in many donors. A later analysis found common viral pathogens apparently linked to several of the most significant clusters.

V shed 6 bases, J shed 5 bases, and the junction held 3 bases outside the gene matches. Germline V gives CDR1 MNHEY, CDR2 SVGAGI. The CDR3 extends over 13 amino acids. Vbeta (60) and Jbeta (13) primers were used in the PCR. Libraries were prepared by immunoSEQ multiplex PCR; TCRdb keeps only in-frame clonotypes and omits some of them. The sample lists about 200,000 clones; around 86% were seen once. This TCR came from a woman in her thirties or forties in good health and CMV-seronegative. The V gene is TRBV6-5, the J gene TRBJ1-5, with 8 bases identical to TRBD1. Sequencing was done on a sample of PBMCs. CDR3 in DNA: TGTGCCAGCAGCGACAGGGGCCATCAGCCCCAGCATTTT. Amino acid sequence: CASSDRGHQPQHF.